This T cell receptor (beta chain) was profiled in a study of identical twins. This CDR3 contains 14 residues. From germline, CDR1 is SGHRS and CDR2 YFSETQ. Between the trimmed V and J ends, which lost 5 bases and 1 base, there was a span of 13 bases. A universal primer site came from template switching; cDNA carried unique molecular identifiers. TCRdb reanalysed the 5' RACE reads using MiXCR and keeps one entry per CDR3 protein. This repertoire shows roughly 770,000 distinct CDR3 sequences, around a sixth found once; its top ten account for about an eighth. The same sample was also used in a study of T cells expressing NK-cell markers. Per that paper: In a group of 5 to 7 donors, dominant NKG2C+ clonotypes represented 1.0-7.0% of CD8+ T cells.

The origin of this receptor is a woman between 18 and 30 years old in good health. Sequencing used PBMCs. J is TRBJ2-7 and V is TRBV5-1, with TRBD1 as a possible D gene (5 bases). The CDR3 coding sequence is TGCGCCAGCAGACACGTTACAGGTTCCTACGAGCAGTACTTC. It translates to CASRHVTGSYEQYF. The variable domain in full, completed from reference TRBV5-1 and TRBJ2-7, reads KAGVTQTPRYLIKTRGQQVTLSCSPISGHRSVSWYQQTPGQGLQFLFEYFSETQRNKGNFPGRFSGRQFSNSRSEMNVSTLELGDSALYLCASRHVTGSYEQYFGPGTRLTVT.